The clone carrying this T cell receptor beta chain occurred once. Its antigen is currently unknown. Germline loops: CDR1 WSHSY, CDR2 SAAADI. The V and J ends lost 6 bases and 1 base, in that order; junction bases with no gene match: 4. The CDR3 has 17 residues. The source of the sample is a study of tumor-infiltrating lymphocytes in localized non-small cell lung cancer. Study summary: Patients included smokers and never-smokers with various histologies, some sampled after neoadjuvant chemotherapy.

Produced via immunoSEQ multiplex PCR; TCRdb's table is partial and in-frame only. Among approximately 6,700 clones, 70% to 75% were seen once, and the ten largest hold about 30%. Study results and caveats: Immunotypes IM1 and IM2 had similar TCR-derived T-cell fractions. TCRbeta sequencing showed higher T cell infiltration in tumors than uninvolved lung.

The TCR sequence derives from a human donor with non-small cell lung cancer. The sequenced sample consisted of lung tumor tissue. The chain joins TRBV10-2 to TRBJ2-6; 12 positions match TRBD2. CDR3 DNA sequence: TGCGCCAGCAGCCTAGCGGGGGGGCAATCTGGGGCCAACGTCCTGACTTTC. Translating it yields CASSLAGGQSGANVLTF.